This T cell receptor (beta chain) was obtained from a study of lymphopenia after photon versus proton radiotherapy. Using immunoSEQ multiplex PCR, the repertoire was profiled, and TCRdb retains in-frame clones only, with some absent. The table shows roughly 14,000 clones, with 80% to 90% occurring only once. The input for sequencing was peripheral blood, taken from a patient treated with proton-based radiotherapy. The source is an older man with pancreatic cancer.

CDR3 amino acids: CASSLARGRDRRSYGYTF. The CDR3 coding sequence is TGTGCCAGCAGCTTAGCCCGGGGGAGGGACAGGAGAAGCTATGGCTACACCTTC. The rearrangement uses TRBV11-2 and TRBJ1-2, with TRBD1 identical over 8 bases. The V gene's germline CDR1 is SGHAT and CDR2 FQNNGV. The V and J ends lost 1 base and 4 bases, in that order; junction bases with no gene match: 14. This CDR3 comprises 18 residues.